These 18 T cell receptor beta chains were all obtained from the same sample, sequenced in a study of cytomegalovirus exposure and HLA in healthy donors. A multiplex PCR was run with 60 Vbeta primers and 13 Jbeta primers. Only in-frame clones appear in the TCRdb table, and some are missing; sequencing was by immunoSEQ multiplex PCR. This sample has 30,000 to 40,000 clones; roughly 85% occur once, and the top ten carry about an eighth. Input material: PBMCs. All receptors derive from a woman between 35 and 50 years old in good health and CMV-seropositive.

J is TRBJ2-7 and V is TRBV7-2; D uncertain. The CDR3 consists of 11 residues. V gave up 5 bases and J gave up 8 bases, with 10 bases separating them. The germline V gene encodes CDR1 SGHTA and CDR2 FQGNSA. In DNA, the CDR3 is TGTGCCAGCAGCCCCCGAGCGAAGCAGTACTTC. Amino acids: CASSPRAKQYF.

This clone appeared once. This rearrangement joins TRBV5-1 to TRBJ2-3; 8 nucleotides agree with TRBD2. The CDR3 sequence is 16 residues long. Germline CDR1 and CDR2: SGHRS and YFSETQ. With V trimmed by 0 bases and J by 6 bases, 9 bases remained unmatched. The chain's CDR3 is CASSLGGAGGPDTQYF. For the CDR3, the DNA is TGCGCCAGCAGCTTGGGTGGCGCGGGGGGCCCGGATACGCAGTATTTT.

J is TRBJ1-3 and V is TRBV7-2; 7 positions match TRBD1. V lost 2 bases to trimming and J lost 5 bases; unmatched junction nucleotides: 6. The CDR3 has 15 amino acids. Germline CDR1 SGHTA, CDR2 FQGNSA. CDR3 bases: TGTGCCAGCAGCTTAACCGCGACAGGGAGAAACACCATATATTTT. Its protein is CASSLTATGRNTIYF.

This chain joins TRBV5-1 and TRBJ2-7, with D perhaps matching TRBD1 (7 bases). The ends were cut back, 4 bases at V and 1 base at J, with 18 bases in the middle. Germline-derived CDR1 and CDR2 are SGHRS and YFSETQ. The CDR3 loop spans 16 amino acids. The DNA of the CDR3 is TGCGCCAGCAGCCCAGGAGGGACAGCCGTTTCCTACGAGCAGTACTTC. Translating it yields CASSPGGTAVSYEQYF.

This chain links TRBV5-1 with TRBJ2-1; D possibly corresponds to TRBD2 (5 bases). The CDR3 loop spans 14 amino acids. Germline CDR1 SGHRS, CDR2 YFSETQ. The V end was cut by 4 bases, the J end by 5 bases, with 13 bases between. CDR3 nucleotides: TGCGCCAGCAGCCGCCTAACTAGAGACAATGAGCAGTTCTTC. It yields the protein CASSRLTRDNEQFF.

This rearrangement joins TRBV5-8 to TRBJ1-1; D is possibly TRBD1 (6 bases). With 1 base removed from V and 7 bases from J, the gap between germline ends came to 17 bases. Germline V gene data show CDR1 as SGHTS and CDR2 as YDEGEE. This CDR3 region has 15 residues. CDR3 in amino acids: CASSLITGRNHEAFF. In nucleotides, the CDR3 is TGTGCCAGCAGCTTGATCACAGGGCGGAATCATGAAGCTTTCTTT.

The rearrangement links TRBV5-4 to TRBJ2-7, with 7 bases lining up with TRBD1. After removal of 1 base from V and 5 bases from J, the junction contained 6 bases not matched to a gene. Germline assignment: CDR1 SGHNT and CDR2 YYREEE (reference sequence). The CDR3 contains 14 residues. CDR3 loop: CASSLWTGKHEQYF. DNA of the CDR3: TGTGCCAGCAGCTTGTGGACAGGTAAACACGAGCAGTACTTC.

This clone has a single count. The chain uses TRBV11-2 and TRBJ2-5; D is unresolved. From germline, CDR1 is SGHAT and CDR2 FQNNGV. V lost 1 base and J lost 7, with 4 bases in between. The CDR3 length is 11 residues. The CDR3 region has the DNA TGTGCCAGCAGCTTAGGAGTGACCCAGTACTTC. Translation: CASSLGVTQYF. Full variable domain (missing parts from reference TRBV11-2 and TRBJ2-5): EAGVAQSPRYKIIEKRQSVAFWCNPISGHATLYWYQQILGQGPKLLIQFQNNGVVDDSQLPKDRFSAERLKGVDSTLKIQPAKLEDSAVYLCASSLGVTQYFGPGTRLLVL.

This sequence joins TRBV9 and TRBJ2-7, with a weak D call TRBD2 (5 bases). Between the trimmed V and J ends, which lost 0 bases and 3 bases, there was a span of 13 bases. Germline CDR1 is SGDLS and CDR2 is YYNGEE. This CDR3 is 15 amino acids long. DNA of the CDR3: TGTGCCAGCAGCGTAGAGGCTAGCTCGCGCTACGAGCAGTACTTC. As protein: CASSVEASSRYEQYF.

The chain combines TRBV7-9 with TRBJ1-6, with D possibly matching TRBD1 (6 bases). The germline gives CDR1 SEHNR, CDR2 FQNEAQ (reference sequence). Trimming took off 1 base at V and 11 bases at J, with 12 bases between the two ends. The CDR3 consists of 14 residues. The CDR3, as DNA: TGTGCCAGCAGCTTAGGTGCACAGGGTCCACCCCTCCACTTT. Translated, it gives CASSLGAQGPPLHF.

The chain combines TRBV2 with TRBJ2-7; 9 positions agree with TRBD1. The junction had 8 bases not matched to a gene; V was cut back by 4 bases and J by 4 bases. The CDR3 consists of 15 residues. CDR1 is SNHLY, CDR2 FYNNEI, per germline. CDR3 residues: CASSANRGRGYEQYF. The CDR3 nucleotides are TGTGCCAGCAGTGCCAACAGGGGGCGAGGATACGAGCAGTACTTC.

V and J are TRBV19 and TRBJ2-3, with 7 bases identical to TRBD1. Unmatched junction bases numbered 3, after V lost 1 base and J lost 2 bases. The CDR3 spans 15 residues. Germline V gene sequence: CDR1 LNHDA, CDR2 SQIVND (reference sequence). CDR3 coding DNA: TGTGCCAGTAGTATAGGGACAGGACACACAGATACGCAGTATTTT. Protein sequence: CASSIGTGHTDTQYF.

The V and J genes are TRBV11-3 and TRBJ1-1, with a weak D call TRBD1 (6 bases). CDR1 SGHNT and CDR2 YENEEA come from the germline V gene. The V end was cut by 5 bases, the J end by 4 bases, with 14 bases between. The CDR3 loop spans 14 amino acids. The CDR3 DNA follows: TGTGCCAGCAGCACACAGGGTTTCGGCACTGAAGCTTTCTTT. Translating gives CASSTQGFGTEAFF.

This sequence joins TRBV19 and TRBJ2-5, with 11 bases matching TRBD1. Matching the DNA end better, TRBJ2-7 makes the J call doubtful. CDR1 LNHDA and CDR2 SQIVND come from the germline V gene (reference sequence). The CDR3 contains 13 residues. The CDR3 is CAVAGTGGYEQYF. The CDR3 nucleotides are TGTGCCGTTGCCGGGACAGGGGGGTACGAGCAGTACTTC.

The table lists this clone with a count of one. The rearrangement links TRBV19 to TRBJ2-5, with 7 bases identical to TRBD1. The V segment lost 4 bases and the J segment 8 bases; nucleotides outside the gene matches: 4. Germline CDR1 and CDR2: LNHDA and SQIVND (reference sequence). The CDR3 has 12 residues. The CDR3 region has the DNA TGTGCCAGTAGTAACGACAGGGTAACCCAGTACTTC. This encodes CASSNDRVTQYF.

This clone has more than one count but fewer than ten. The chain couples TRBV28 to TRBJ2-4, with D unclear. V was shortened by 2 bases and J by 0 bases, with 5 bases between the two germline ends. Germline values: CDR1 MDHEN, CDR2 SYDVKM. The CDR3 covers 14 residues. The CDR3 here is CASSLQIAKNIQYF. In DNA form, the CDR3 reads TGTGCCAGCAGTTTACAGATAGCCAAAAACATTCAGTACTTC.

This clone was counted between two and nine times. J is TRBJ1-2 and V is TRBV19; 7 bases are shared with TRBD1. With V trimmed by 5 bases and J by 1 base, 10 bases remained unmatched. CDR3 length: 16 residues. Germline V lookup: CDR1 LNHDA, CDR2 SQIVND (reference sequence). Here the CDR3 reads CASSPGTASFNYGYTF. The CDR3 DNA reads as TGTGCCAGTAGTCCCGGGACAGCCAGCTTTAACTATGGCTACACCTTC. The whole variable domain, filled in from reference TRBV19 and TRBJ1-2, reads DGGITQSPKYLFRKEGQNVTLSCEQNLNHDAMYWYRQDPGQGLRLIYYSQIVNDFQKGDIAEGYSVSREKKESFPLTVTSAQKNPTAFYLCASSPGTASFNYGYTFGSGTRLTVV.

The V gene is TRBV30, the J gene TRBJ2-3; 10 nucleotides agree with TRBD2. CDR3 length: 17 amino acids. V trimming: 4 bases; J trimming: 1 base; junction bases outside the gene matches: 11. CDR1 is GTSNPN and CDR2 is SVGIG in the germline V gene (reference sequence). DNA for the CDR3: TGTGCCTGGACCACTAGCGGGGCCCCCCGCGGCACAGATACGCAGTATTTT. This codes for CAWTTSGAPRGTDTQYF.